This T cell receptor (beta chain) is from a study of T-cell reconstitution after alpha-beta-depleted transplantation in children. Whole-study findings and limits: After one year, T-cell counts and TCRbeta diversity mostly came from new T cells. The high TCRbeta diversity at day 60 in some patients came from surviving recipient T cells and thymic progenitors. By about two months after transplant, alpha-beta T cells reportedly arose from several hundred graft clones that had expanded.

This clonotype was detected a few times. Its cognate antigen is unknown. For TCRbeta, the library was prepared with unique molecular identifiers. TCRdb re-derived calls from the PCR reads in MiXCR, one entry per CDR3 protein. This table has approximately 1,000,000 distinct CDR3 sequences, under 30% appearing once. CDR3 size: 14 residues. The germline CDR1 and CDR2 sequences are LGHNA and YSLEER. Trimming removed 6 bases at V and 8 bases at J, with 19 bases between. The sequence came from a boy younger than two who had a stem cell transplant for SCID, so the T cells may come from the graft donor. The material was PBMCs, mostly from graft donor cells, obtained 360 days after TCRalphabeta/CD19-depleted stem cell transplant. The gene calls are TRBV4-3 and TRBJ1-2; a possible D gene is TRBD1 (6 bases). The CDR3 loop reads CASSPTQGGYGYTF. CDR3 DNA sequence: TGCGCCAGCAGTCCCACTCAAGGGGGGTACGGCTACACCTTC.